This passage covers 10 T cell receptor beta chains from one sample sequenced in a study of T cell responses to AZD1222 COVID-19 vaccine. Some clones are missing from TCRdb's copy, which holds only in-frame ones; the method was immunoSEQ multiplex PCR. The sample lists some 150,000 clones; approximately 95% were seen once. This sample comprised peripheral blood, obtained on day 0 of MenACWY control vaccination. These receptors were taken from an adult in good health.

Only a few counts were recorded for this clone. This rearrangement joins TRBV5-1 to TRBJ1-1, with no clear D. The CDR3 spans 15 residues. The germline V gene encodes CDR1 SGHRS and CDR2 YFSETQ. The V and J ends lost 4 bases and 1 base respectively, with 14 bases between them. The CDR3 protein is CASSPRTDWNTEAFF. The CDR3 coding sequence is TGCGCCAGCAGCCCCCGGACGGACTGGAACACTGAAGCTTTCTTT.

The chain combines TRBV9 with TRBJ2-2; D may be TRBD2 (6 bases). This CDR3 has 12 residues. V shed 3 bases and J shed 6 bases, with 6 bases lying between them. Germline CDR1 and CDR2: SGDLS and YYNGEE. CDR3 protein: CASSGGAGELFF. CDR3 in DNA: TGTGCCAGCAGCGGGGGGGCCGGGGAGCTGTTTTTT.

The rearrangement links TRBV7-8 to TRBJ2-1, with 12 bases that match TRBD1. Germline values: CDR1 SGHVS, CDR2 FQNEAQ. V shed 1 base and J 5 bases; nucleotides not matched to a gene: 3. The length of the CDR3 is 16 residues. This chain's CDR3 is CASSLEGTGGHNEQFF. As DNA, the CDR3 is TGTGCCAGCAGCTTAGAGGGGACAGGGGGCCACAATGAGCAGTTCTTC.

The CDR3 bases are TGCGCCAGCCAACTTAGCGGCCCCGGGCCCTACGAGCAGTACTTC. Encoded protein: CASQLSGPGPYEQYF. The V gene is TRBV5-1, the J gene TRBJ2-7; possibly TRBD2 for D (6 bases). V lost 7 bases and J 2 bases, leaving 19 bases between the germline ends. This CDR3 contains 15 residues. The V gene's germline CDR1 is SGHRS and CDR2 YFSETQ.

J is TRBJ1-5 and V is TRBV6-5; 10 bases fit TRBD1. Germline loops: CDR1 MNHEY, CDR2 SVGAGI. This CDR3 region has 15 residues. J gave up 5 bases and V 5 bases, and 6 bases lay outside the gene matches. CDR3 bases: TGTGCCAGCAGTAGCCGGGACAGGGGTCATCAGCCCCAGCATTTT. It yields the protein CASSSRDRGHQPQHF.

The chain employs TRBV6-2 or TRBV6-3 and TRBJ1-1; D is unresolved. Trimming cost V 5 bases and J 0 bases, with 10 bases left between them. Germline V CDR1 and CDR2: MNHEY, SVGEGT. The CDR3 sequence is 14 residues long. In nucleotides, the CDR3 is TGTGCCAGCAGTCTACGAGAGGTGAACACTGAAGCTTTCTTT. Protein product: CASSLREVNTEAFF.

The chain joins TRBV20-1 to TRBJ1-1; no clear D. V was clipped by 0 bases and J by 5 bases, with 4 bases between them. The germline V gene has CDR1 DFQATT and CDR2 SNEGSKA (reference sequence). This CDR3 is built from 11 residues. CDR3 sequence (DNA): TGCAGTGCTAGAGATGCGACTGAAGCTTTCTTT. Its protein is CSARDATEAFF.

V and J are TRBV5-1 and TRBJ1-1, with D hard to call. Germline CDR1 is SGHRS and CDR2 is YFSETQ. The CDR3 has 14 residues. V lost 0 bases to trimming and J lost 10 bases, with 16 bases between them. The CDR3 DNA is TGCGCCAGCAGCTTGGCCCCGGGCACTTCGGGAGCTTTCTTT. It specifies CASSLAPGTSGAFF.

This sequence joins TRBV19 and TRBJ2-1; TRBD1 is a possible D gene (5 bases). V shed 0 bases and J shed 7 bases, with 19 bases lying between them. CDR1 and CDR2 (germline): LNHDA, SQIVND (reference sequence). This CDR3 has 17 amino acids. The CDR3 coding sequence is TGTGCCAGTAGTATAGATCTATGGGGCTCTGGGATTAATGAGCAGTTCTTC. This encodes CASSIDLWGSGINEQFF.

V gene TRBV4-3 combines with J gene TRBJ1-2, with a tentative D call TRBD1 (6 bases). The V end was cut by 1 base, the J end by 4 bases, with 10 bases between. The germline V gene encodes CDR1 LGHNA and CDR2 YSLEER. The CDR3 runs 14 residues. CDR3 sequence: CASSQGQARYGYTF. DNA of the CDR3: TGCGCCAGCAGCCAAGGACAGGCCCGCTATGGCTACACCTTC.